This TCR beta chain was obtained from a study of tumor-infiltrating lymphocytes in primary liver carcinoma. The CDR3 is 14 residues long. Remarks on this clonotype: Germline and junction disagree at one end, which may indicate a read error.

Total RNA amounting to around 450 ng was the source from which TCR beta cDNA was made with a constant-region primer. Three nested multiplex PCR rounds, a slightly modified ARM-PCR, produced the libraries for TCR beta. Investigators reported that the first two PCR rounds, at 10 cycles each, used TRBV1-TRBV30 forward primers with a C-beta reverse primer. TCRdb itself ran the multiplex PCR reads through MiXCR, one entry per CDR3 protein. The sample comprises approximately 210,000 distinct CDR3 sequences, less than 65% of which are singletons, and 5.5% to 9% rests with the top ten. Germline DNA was extracted alongside blood RNA, which was obtained from unsorted whole blood.

This TCR derives from a woman aged 55-69 years with primary liver carcinoma and hepatitis B virus infection. Sequencing used peripheral blood. J is TRBJ1-5 and V is TRBV12-3 or TRBV12-4, with D possibly being TRBD1 (5 bases). CDR3 sequence reads: CASSLKGLNQLQHF. The DNA for the CDR3 is TGTGCCAGCAGTCTCAAGGGGCTCAATCAGCTCCAGCATTTT.